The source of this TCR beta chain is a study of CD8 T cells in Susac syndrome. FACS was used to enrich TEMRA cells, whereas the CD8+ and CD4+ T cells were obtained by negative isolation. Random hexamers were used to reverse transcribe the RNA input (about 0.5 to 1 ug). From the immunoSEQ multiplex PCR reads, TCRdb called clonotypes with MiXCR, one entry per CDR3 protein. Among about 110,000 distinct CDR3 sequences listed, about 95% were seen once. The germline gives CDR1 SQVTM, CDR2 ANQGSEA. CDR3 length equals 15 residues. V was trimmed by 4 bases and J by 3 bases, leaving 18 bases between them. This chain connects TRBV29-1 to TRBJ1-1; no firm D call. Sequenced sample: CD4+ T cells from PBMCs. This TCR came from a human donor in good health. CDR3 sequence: CSVGFGSGGDTEAFF. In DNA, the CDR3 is TGCAGCGTTGGTTTCGGCTCAGGCGGGGACACTGAAGCTTTCTTT.